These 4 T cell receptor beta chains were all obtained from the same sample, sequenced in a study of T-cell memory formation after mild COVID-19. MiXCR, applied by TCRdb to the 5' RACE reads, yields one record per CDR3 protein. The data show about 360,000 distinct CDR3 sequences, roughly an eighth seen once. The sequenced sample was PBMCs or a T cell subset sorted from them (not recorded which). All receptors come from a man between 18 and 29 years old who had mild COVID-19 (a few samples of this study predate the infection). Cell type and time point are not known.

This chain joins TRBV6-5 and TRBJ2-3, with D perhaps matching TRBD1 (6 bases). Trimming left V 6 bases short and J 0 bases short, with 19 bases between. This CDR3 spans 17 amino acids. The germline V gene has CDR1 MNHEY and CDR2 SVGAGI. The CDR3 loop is CASSRLPGHQSTDTQYF. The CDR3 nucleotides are TGTGCCAGCAGCCGACTTCCGGGACACCAAAGCACAGATACGCAGTATTTT.

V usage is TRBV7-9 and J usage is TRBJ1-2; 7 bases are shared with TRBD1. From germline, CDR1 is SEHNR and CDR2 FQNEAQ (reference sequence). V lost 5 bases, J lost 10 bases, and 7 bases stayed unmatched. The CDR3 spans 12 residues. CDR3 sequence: CASSTSTGFYTF. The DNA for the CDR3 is TGTGCCAGCAGCACGTCGACAGGGTTCTACACCTTC.

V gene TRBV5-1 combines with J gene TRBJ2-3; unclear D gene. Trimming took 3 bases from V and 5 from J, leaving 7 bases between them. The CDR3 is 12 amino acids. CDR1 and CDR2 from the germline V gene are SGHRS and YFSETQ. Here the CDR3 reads CASSSTQDTQYF. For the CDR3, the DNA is TGCGCCAGCAGCTCGACACAAGATACGCAGTATTTT.

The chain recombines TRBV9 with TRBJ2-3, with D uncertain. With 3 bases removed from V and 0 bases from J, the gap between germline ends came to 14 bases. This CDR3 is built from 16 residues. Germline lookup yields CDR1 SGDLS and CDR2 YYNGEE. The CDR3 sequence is CASSGRSPSSTDTQYF. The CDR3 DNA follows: TGTGCCAGCAGCGGCCGGTCGCCCTCTAGCACAGATACGCAGTATTTT.